A selection of T cell receptor beta chains follows, all from one sample in a study of blood T cell repertoires in COVID-19. TCRdb's copy holds only in-frame clones and misses some; the assay was immunoSEQ multiplex PCR. The sample includes around 230,000 clones, over 85% of them seen just once. The source material was PBMCs or T cells enriched from blood (not recorded which). Source of these receptors: a woman younger than 45 with acute COVID-19. The CDR3 runs from the conserved cysteine through the conserved F or W. A D gene is named only where the DNA matches it firmly. Some rows mark clone size as missing; the rest say once, few, many or name a class of expanded clone.

abundance,d_gene,v_gene,j_gene,CDR3aa,CDR3nt
.,.,TRBV19,TRBJ1-3,CASITPGSGNTIYF,TGTGCCAGTATTACTCCAGGTTCTGGAAACACCATATATTTT
.,.,TRBV4-1,TRBJ2-3,CASSQAKIGGVADTQYF,TGCGCCAGCAGCCAAGCGAAGATAGGAGGGGTGGCAGATACGCAGTATTTT
.,.,TRBV7-9,TRBJ2-7,CASSLSGDNSYEQYF,TGTGCCAGCAGCTTATCAGGGGACAACTCCTACGAGCAGTACTTC
.,TRBD1,TRBV19,TRBJ1-1,CASSVGQANTEAFF,TGTGCCAGTAGTGTGGGACAGGCAAACACTGAAGCTTTCTTT
.,.,TRBV7-3,TRBJ1-1,CASSFNRNTEAFF,TGTGCCAGCAGCTTCAACAGAAACACTGAAGCTTTCTTT
.,.,TRBV19,TRBJ1-1,CASSIDPGNMNTEAFF,TGTGCCAGTAGTATAGATCCAGGGAACATGAACACTGAAGCTTTCTTT
.,TRBD2,TRBV19,TRBJ2-3,CASSIRGGLQSSPQYF,TGTGCCAGTAGTATACGCGGGGGGCTTCAGAGCTCTCCGCAGTATTTT
.,.,TRBV9,TRBJ1-6,CASTQGDVYNSPLHF,TGTGCCAGCACGCAGGGTGACGTCTATAATTCACCCCTCCACTTT
.,.,TRBV7-6,TRBJ2-7,CASSPNRDRSREQYF,TGTGCCAGCAGCCCTAACCGAGACAGGTCCCGCGAGCAGTACTTC
.,.,TRBV5-1,TRBJ2-7,CASSLTGQGTYEQYF,TGCGCCAGCAGCCTGACGGGACAAGGAACCTACGAGCAGTACTTC
.,.,TRBV7-9,TRBJ1-1,CASSPHGVNTEAFF,TGTGCCAGCAGCCCTCACGGGGTGAACACTGAAGCTTTCTTT
.,.,TRBV7-8,TRBJ1-3,CASSLVEGVSGNTIYF,TGTGCCAGCAGCTTAGTAGAGGGTGTCTCTGGAAACACCATATATTTT
.,.,TRBV7-9,TRBJ2-7,CASSPTGLLSYEQYF,TGTGCCAGCAGCCCGACAGGCCTTCTGTCCTACGAGCAGTACTTC
.,.,TRBV9,TRBJ1-1,CASSDTGTEAFF,TGTGCCAGCAGCGACACAGGCACTGAAGCTTTCTTT
once,TRBD1,TRBV5-1,TRBJ1-1,CASSSGQGNTEAFF,TGCGCCAGCAGCAGCGGACAGGGGAACACTGAAGCTTTCTTT
.,.,TRBV5-8,TRBJ1-4,CASSLGWQTHEKLFF,TGTGCCAGCAGCTTGGGTTGGCAGACTCATGAAAAACTGTTTTTT
.,.,TRBV12-5,TRBJ2-2,CASGRQVNTGELFF,TGTGCTAGTGGTCGACAGGTGAACACCGGGGAGCTGTTTTTT
.,TRBD2,TRBV9,TRBJ2-5,CASSAGLDQETQYF,TGTGCCAGCAGCGCCGGACTAGATCAAGAGACCCAGTACTTC
.,.,TRBV18,TRBJ1-4,CASSPSGVTNEKLFF,TGTGCCAGCTCACCATCGGGGGTGACTAATGAAAAACTGTTTTTT